The entry below describes one T cell receptor (beta chain). The antigen is not known. The entry originates in a study of T cells after yellow fever vaccination. Overall study: When fractions had low cell numbers, they were prepared with SMART-Seq v4 Ultra Low Input.

Template switching with 5'RACE generated the TCR cDNA and added a universal primer site and UMIs. TCRdb re-called the 5' RACE reads through MiXCR, storing one row per CDR3 protein. Of hundreds of thousands of distinct CDR3 sequences listed, about 5.2% were seen once; the top ten hold roughly 3.4%. V lost 1 base, J lost 4 bases, and 5 bases stayed unmatched. The CDR3 length is 15 residues. Germline V gene sequence: CDR1 SGHTA, CDR2 FQGNSA. General study results and limits: The booster saw the reappearance of most primary-vaccination clones (around 96% CD4, 70% to 90% CD8). Abundant clonotypes (contaminants from the bulk population) could be present in FACS-sorted repertoires.

The receptor's source is a young man who received the YFV17D yellow fever vaccine. Sequences were derived from CD4+ T cells sorted from PBMCs, sampled on the day of the yellow fever booster vaccination. The chain employs TRBV7-2 and TRBJ2-7, with TRBD2 matching over 9 bases. The CDR3 protein is CASSLVVTSGYEQYF. CDR3 sequence (DNA): TGTGCCAGCAGCTTAGTGGTGACTAGCGGTTACGAGCAGTACTTC.